The rows below give T cell receptor beta chains drawn from one sample of a study of early T cells in non-severe SARS-CoV-2 infection. TCRdb fed the 5' RACE reads into MiXCR, producing one record per CDR3 protein. The sample records 20,000 to 30,000 distinct CDR3 sequences, almost 4.5% being singletons. Sequenced input: whole blood. Every receptor here comes from an adult who was a healthcare worker with PCR-confirmed SARS-CoV-2 infection or an uninfected control (not recorded which). CDR3s include the opening cysteine and the closing phenylalanine or tryptophan. D genes are given only for firm matches. Clone size is given for some rows only: seen once, a few or many times, or a class if the clone is expanded.

>TRBV5-6|TRBJ2-7|many|TRBD1
CASSANPGQAYEQYF
TGTGCCAGCAGCGCGAATCCGGGACAGGCTTACGAGCAGTACTTC
>TRBV11-2|TRBJ1-2|many|TRBD1
CASSRTGNYGYTF
TGTGCCAGCAGCCGGACAGGGAACTATGGCTACACCTTC
>TRBV9|TRBJ1-2|few|NA
CASSVEGVRGYTF
TGTGCCAGCAGCGTAGAAGGGGTGAGAGGCTACACCTTC
>TRBV20-1|TRBJ2-1|many|TRBD1
CSAPPGTGIYNEQFF
TGCAGTGCCCCCCCCGGGACAGGGATTTACAATGAGCAGTTCTTC
>TRBV7-6|TRBJ2-1|many|TRBD1
CASSSNPPGQGNEQFF
TGTGCCAGCAGCTCCAACCCTCCGGGACAGGGCAATGAGCAGTTCTTC
>TRBV11-2|TRBJ1-1|many|NA
CASSHPAGGNTEAFF
TGTGCCAGCAGCCACCCGGCTGGGGGTAACACTGAAGCTTTCTTT
>TRBV7-3|TRBJ1-2|many|TRBD1
CASSTQQDRVHGYTF
TGTGCCAGCAGCACGCAACAAGACAGGGTTCATGGCTACACCTTC
>TRBV12-3/TRBV12-4|TRBJ1-1|many|TRBD1
CASSIQGAWGTEAFF
TGTGCCAGCAGCATCCAGGGGGCCTGGGGCACTGAAGCTTTCTTT
>TRBV28|TRBJ2-7|many|TRBD1
CASSLLPGQGVHEQYF
TGTGCCAGCAGTCTATTGCCGGGACAGGGAGTTCACGAGCAGTACTTC
>TRBV5-1|TRBJ2-3|many|TRBD1
CASSPGQGWTDTQYF
TGCGCCAGCAGCCCGGGACAGGGTTGGACAGATACGCAGTATTTT
>TRBV10-3|TRBJ1-2|many|NA
CAISEMDNPYGYTF
TGTGCCATCAGTGAGATGGACAACCCCTATGGCTACACCTTC
>TRBV3-1|TRBJ1-5|many|NA
CASSLAHGNQPQHF
TGTGCCAGCAGCCTTGCTCATGGCAATCAGCCCCAGCATTTT
>TRBV12-5|TRBJ2-1|medium-sized|NA
CASGLSNEQFF
TGTGCTAGTGGTTTGTCCAATGAGCAGTTCTTC
>TRBV12-3/TRBV12-4|TRBJ2-3|many|TRBD2
CASSYGGATDTQYF
TGTGCCAGCAGTTACGGGGGGGCCACAGATACGCAGTATTTT
>TRBV4-3|TRBJ2-1|NA|TRBD2
CASSFQRGGPGEQFF
TGCGCCAGCAGCTTTCAGCGGGGGGGCCCTGGTGAGCAGTTCTTC
>TRBV4-2|TRBJ2-6|many|TRBD2
CASSQVSGGAFGANVLTF
TGTGCCAGCAGCCAAGTTAGCGGGGGGGCCTTTGGGGCCAACGTCCTGACTTTC
>TRBV12-5|TRBJ1-6|many|TRBD1
CASARDSNNSPLHF
TGTGCTAGTGCCAGGGACAGCAATAATTCACCCCTCCACTTT
>TRBV28|TRBJ1-1|medium-sized|TRBD1
CASSLRRTGNTEAFF
TGTGCCAGCAGTTTACGCAGGACAGGGAACACTGAAGCTTTCTTT
>TRBV6-5|TRBJ1-2|many|NA
CASSPGPYGYTF
TGTGCCAGCAGTCCTGGCCCATATGGCTACACCTTC
>TRBV4-1|TRBJ2-5|NA|NA
CASSLSNQETQYF
TGCGCCAGCAGCCTATCCAACCAAGAGACCCAGTACTTC
>TRBV11-2|TRBJ1-3|few|TRBD1
CASSLGQGATGNTIYF
TGTGCCAGCAGCTTAGGACAGGGGGCAACTGGAAACACCATATATTTT
>TRBV20-1|TRBJ1-3|many|TRBD1
CSARVTGGLNTIYF
TGCAGTGCTCGAGTGACAGGGGGCCTAAACACCATATATTTT
>TRBV20-1|TRBJ2-3|many|NA
CSAGWGRSTDTQYF
TGCAGTGCTGGATGGGGTAGGAGCACAGATACGCAGTATTTT
>TRBV30|TRBJ2-7|many|NA
CAWSRDTSYEQYF
TGTGCCTGGAGCAGGGACACCTCCTACGAGCAGTACTTC
>TRBV6-5|TRBJ2-7|many|NA
CASSRLSMISYEQYF
TGTGCCAGCAGCCGACTTTCTATGATCTCCTACGAGCAGTACTTC
>TRBV13|TRBJ2-5|many|TRBD2
CASSTWGAGGPSQETQYF
TGTGCCAGCAGCACCTGGGGTGCGGGGGGGCCTAGTCAAGAGACCCAGTACTTC
>TRBV5-4|TRBJ1-1|many|NA
CASSSREVEAFF
TGTGCCAGCAGCTCGAGGGAAGTTGAAGCTTTCTTT
>TRBV12-3/TRBV12-4|TRBJ2-2|many|NA
CASGTAGTGELFF
TGTGCCAGCGGCACGGCGGGCACCGGGGAGCTGTTTTTT
>TRBV5-5|TRBJ2-1|many|NA
CASSPGTYYNEQFF
TGTGCCAGCAGCCCGGGAACGTATTACAATGAGCAGTTCTTC
>TRBV20-1|TRBJ2-7|many|NA
CSARGTSREQYF
TGCAGTGCTAGGGGAACTAGTCGCGAGCAGTACTTC
>TRBV5-6|TRBJ2-6|many|NA
CASSSDRTGSISGANVLTF
TGTGCCAGCAGCTCGGATCGTACAGGGTCGATCTCTGGGGCCAACGTCCTGACTTTC
>TRBV6-6|TRBJ2-7|many|TRBD1
CASSFRDRVHEQYF
TGTGCCAGCAGTTTCCGGGACAGGGTCCACGAGCAGTACTTC
>TRBV7-8|TRBJ1-1|many|NA
CASSVKLRSEAFF
TGTGCCAGCAGCGTAAAACTTCGATCTGAAGCTTTCTTT
>TRBV5-1|TRBJ2-3|many|TRBD2
CASRGGRDTDTQYF
TGCGCCAGCAGGGGGGGGAGAGACACAGATACGCAGTATTTT
>TRBV7-9|TRBJ2-1|many|TRBD1
CASSRDRVYNEQFF
TGTGCCAGCAGCCGGGACAGGGTTTACAATGAGCAGTTCTTC
>TRBV11-2|TRBJ2-2|many|NA
CASSLMSGANGELFF
TGTGCCAGCAGCCTAATGTCGGGGGCTAACGGGGAGCTGTTTTTT
>TRBV5-4|TRBJ2-1|many|TRBD2
CASSTQTSGGYNEQFF
TGTGCCAGCAGCACCCAGACTAGCGGGGGTTACAATGAGCAGTTCTTC
>TRBV2|TRBJ2-3|many|TRBD1
CASKGAGQGTDTQYF
TGTGCCAGCAAGGGTGCTGGACAGGGCACAGATACGCAGTATTTT
>TRBV10-2|TRBJ1-5|many|TRBD1
CASRKGQGNQPQHF
TGCGCCAGCAGAAAGGGACAGGGGAATCAGCCCCAGCATTTT